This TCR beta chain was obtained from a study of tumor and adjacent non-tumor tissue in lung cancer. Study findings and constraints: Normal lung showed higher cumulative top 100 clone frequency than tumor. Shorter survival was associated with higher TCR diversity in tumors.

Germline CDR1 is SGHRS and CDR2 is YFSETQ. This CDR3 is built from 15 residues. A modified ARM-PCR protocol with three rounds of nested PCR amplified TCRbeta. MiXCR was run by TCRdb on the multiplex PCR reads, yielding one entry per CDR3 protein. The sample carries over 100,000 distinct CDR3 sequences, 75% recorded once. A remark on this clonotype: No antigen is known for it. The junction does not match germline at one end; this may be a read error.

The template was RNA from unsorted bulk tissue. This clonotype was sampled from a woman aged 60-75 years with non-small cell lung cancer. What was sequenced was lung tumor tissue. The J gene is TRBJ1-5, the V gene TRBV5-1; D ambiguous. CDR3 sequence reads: CASSFDSAGNQPQHF. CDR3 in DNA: TGCGCCAGTAGCTTTGATTCCGCGGGCAATCAGCCCCAGCATTTT.